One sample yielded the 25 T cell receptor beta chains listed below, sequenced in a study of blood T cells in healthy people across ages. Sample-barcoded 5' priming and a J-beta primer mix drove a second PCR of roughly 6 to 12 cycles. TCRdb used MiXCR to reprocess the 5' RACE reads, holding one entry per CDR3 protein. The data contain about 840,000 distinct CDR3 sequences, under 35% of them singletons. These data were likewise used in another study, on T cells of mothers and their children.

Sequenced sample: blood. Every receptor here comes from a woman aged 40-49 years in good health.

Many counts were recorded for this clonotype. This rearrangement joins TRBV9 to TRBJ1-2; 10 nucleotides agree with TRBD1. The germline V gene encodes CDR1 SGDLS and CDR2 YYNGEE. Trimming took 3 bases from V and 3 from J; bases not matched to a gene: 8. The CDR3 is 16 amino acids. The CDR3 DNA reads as TGTGCCAGCAGCGCCAGACAGGGGGCGCCGGACTATGGCTACACCTTC. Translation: CASSARQGAPDYGYTF.

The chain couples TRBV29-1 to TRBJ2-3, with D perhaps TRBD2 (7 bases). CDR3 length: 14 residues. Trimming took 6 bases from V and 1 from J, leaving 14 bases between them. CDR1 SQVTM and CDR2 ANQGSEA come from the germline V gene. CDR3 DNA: TGCAGCGTGACTTCGCGGGGGCGCACAGATACGCAGTATTTT. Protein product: CSVTSRGRTDTQYF.

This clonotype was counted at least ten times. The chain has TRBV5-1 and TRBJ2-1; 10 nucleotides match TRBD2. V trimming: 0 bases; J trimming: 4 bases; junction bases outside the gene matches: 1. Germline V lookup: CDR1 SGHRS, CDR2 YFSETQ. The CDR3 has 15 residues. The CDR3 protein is CASSLELAGYNEQFF. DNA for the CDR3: TGCGCCAGCAGCTTGGAACTAGCGGGATACAATGAGCAGTTCTTC.

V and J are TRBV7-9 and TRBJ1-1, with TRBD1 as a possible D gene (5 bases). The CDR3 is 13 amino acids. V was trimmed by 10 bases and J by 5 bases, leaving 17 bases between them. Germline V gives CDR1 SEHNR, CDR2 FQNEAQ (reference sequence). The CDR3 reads CATVGRRRTEAFF. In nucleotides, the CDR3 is TGTGCCACCGTGGGACGGAGGAGGACTGAAGCTTTCTTT.

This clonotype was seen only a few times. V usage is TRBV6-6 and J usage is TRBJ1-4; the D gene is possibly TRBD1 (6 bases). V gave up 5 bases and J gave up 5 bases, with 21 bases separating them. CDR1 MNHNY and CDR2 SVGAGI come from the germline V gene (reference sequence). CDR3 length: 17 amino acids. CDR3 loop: CASSPEPGGLRNEKLFF. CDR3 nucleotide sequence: TGTGCCAGCAGTCCTGAACCCGGGGGCCTTCGAAATGAAAAACTGTTTTTT.

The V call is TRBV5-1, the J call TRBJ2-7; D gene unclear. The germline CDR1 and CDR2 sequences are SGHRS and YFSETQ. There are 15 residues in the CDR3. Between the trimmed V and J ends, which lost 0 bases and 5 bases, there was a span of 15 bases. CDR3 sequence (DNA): TGCGCCAGCAGCTTGGGGTCCTTGACGCCCGACGAGCAGTACTTC. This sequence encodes CASSLGSLTPDEQYF.

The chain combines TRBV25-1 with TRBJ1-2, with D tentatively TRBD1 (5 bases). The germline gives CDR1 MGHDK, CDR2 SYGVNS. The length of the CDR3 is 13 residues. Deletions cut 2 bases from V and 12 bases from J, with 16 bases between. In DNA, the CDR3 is TGTGCCAGCAGTGAAGGGGCGGGAGGCAGCCACACCTTC. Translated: CASSEGAGGSHTF.

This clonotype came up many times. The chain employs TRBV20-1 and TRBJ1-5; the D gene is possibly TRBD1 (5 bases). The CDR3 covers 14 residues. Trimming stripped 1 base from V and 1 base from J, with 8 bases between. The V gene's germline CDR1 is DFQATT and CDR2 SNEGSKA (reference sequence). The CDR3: CSARVQASNQPQHF. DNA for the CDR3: TGCAGTGCTAGAGTACAGGCAAGCAATCAGCCCCAGCATTTT.

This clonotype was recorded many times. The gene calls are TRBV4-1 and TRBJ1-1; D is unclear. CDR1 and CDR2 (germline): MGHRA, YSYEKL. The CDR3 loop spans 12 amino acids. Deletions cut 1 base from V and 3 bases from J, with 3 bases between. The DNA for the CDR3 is TGCGCCAGCAGCCAAGGATACACTGAAGCTTTCTTT. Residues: CASSQGYTEAFF.

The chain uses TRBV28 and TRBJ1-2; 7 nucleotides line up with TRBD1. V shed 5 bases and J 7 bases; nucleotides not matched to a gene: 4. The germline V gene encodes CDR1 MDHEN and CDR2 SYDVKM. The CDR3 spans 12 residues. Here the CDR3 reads CASSAGGAGYTF. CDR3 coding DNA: TGTGCCAGCAGTGCAGGGGGGGCTGGCTACACCTTC.

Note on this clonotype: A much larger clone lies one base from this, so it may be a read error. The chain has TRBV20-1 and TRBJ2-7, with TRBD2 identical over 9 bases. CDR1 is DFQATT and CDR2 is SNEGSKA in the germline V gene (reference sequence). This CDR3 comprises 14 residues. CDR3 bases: TGCAGTGCTAGGGATAGCGGGGGAACCTACAAGCAGTACTTC. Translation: CSARDSGGTYKQYF.

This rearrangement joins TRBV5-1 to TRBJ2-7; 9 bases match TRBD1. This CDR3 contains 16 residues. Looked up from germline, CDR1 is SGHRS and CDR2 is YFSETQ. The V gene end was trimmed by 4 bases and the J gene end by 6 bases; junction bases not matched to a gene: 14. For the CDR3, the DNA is TGCGCCAGCAGCCAGGGACAGGGAAATATATTTTCCGAGCAGTACTTC. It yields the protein CASSQGQGNIFSEQYF.

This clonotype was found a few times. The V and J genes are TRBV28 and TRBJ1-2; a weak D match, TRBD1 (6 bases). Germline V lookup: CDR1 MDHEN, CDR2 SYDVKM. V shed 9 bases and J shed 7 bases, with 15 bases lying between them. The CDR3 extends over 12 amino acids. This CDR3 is CASRGAVPGYTF. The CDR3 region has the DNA TGTGCCAGTCGGGGGGCTGTTCCTGGCTACACCTTC.

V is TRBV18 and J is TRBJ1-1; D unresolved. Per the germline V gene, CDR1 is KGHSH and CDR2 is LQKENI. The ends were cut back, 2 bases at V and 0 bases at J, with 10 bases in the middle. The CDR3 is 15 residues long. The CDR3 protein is CASSPSWGLNTEAFF. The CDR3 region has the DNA TGTGCCAGCTCACCATCGTGGGGTTTGAACACTGAAGCTTTCTTT.

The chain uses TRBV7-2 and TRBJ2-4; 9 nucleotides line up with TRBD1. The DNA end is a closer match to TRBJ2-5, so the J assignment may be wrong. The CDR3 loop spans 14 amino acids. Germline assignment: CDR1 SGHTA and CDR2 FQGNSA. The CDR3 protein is CASSRDRVSETQYF. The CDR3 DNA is TGTGCCAGCAGCCGGGACAGGGTTTCGGAGACCCAGTACTTC.

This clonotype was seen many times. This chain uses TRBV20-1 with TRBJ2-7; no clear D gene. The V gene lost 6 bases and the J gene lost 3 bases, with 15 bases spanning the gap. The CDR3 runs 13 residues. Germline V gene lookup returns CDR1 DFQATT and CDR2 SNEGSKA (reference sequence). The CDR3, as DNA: TGCAGTGCCCCTGCCGTCTCCCTCTACGAGCAGTACTTC. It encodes CSAPAVSLYEQYF.

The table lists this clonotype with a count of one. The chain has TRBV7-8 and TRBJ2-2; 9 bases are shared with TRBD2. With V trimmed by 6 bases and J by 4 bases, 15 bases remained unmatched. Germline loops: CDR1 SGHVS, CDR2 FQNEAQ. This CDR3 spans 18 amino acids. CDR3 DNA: TGTGCCAGCAGAGGGTTAGCGGGGGCCCGTTTTACCACCGGGGAGCTGTTTTTT. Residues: CASRGLAGARFTTGELFF.

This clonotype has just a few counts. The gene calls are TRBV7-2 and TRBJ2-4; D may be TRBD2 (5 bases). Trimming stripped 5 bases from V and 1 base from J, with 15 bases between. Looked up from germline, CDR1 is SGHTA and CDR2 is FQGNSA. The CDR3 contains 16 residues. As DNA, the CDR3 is TGTGCCAGCAGCGCCGCGGGTCTGAGGGCCAAAAACATTCAGTACTTC. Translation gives CASSAAGLRAKNIQYF.

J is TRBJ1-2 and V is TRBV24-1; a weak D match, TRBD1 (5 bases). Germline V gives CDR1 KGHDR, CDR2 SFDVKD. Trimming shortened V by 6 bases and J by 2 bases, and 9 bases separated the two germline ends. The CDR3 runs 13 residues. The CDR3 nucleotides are TGTGCCACCAGTCATCGACAGAACTATGGCTACACCTTC. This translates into CATSHRQNYGYTF.

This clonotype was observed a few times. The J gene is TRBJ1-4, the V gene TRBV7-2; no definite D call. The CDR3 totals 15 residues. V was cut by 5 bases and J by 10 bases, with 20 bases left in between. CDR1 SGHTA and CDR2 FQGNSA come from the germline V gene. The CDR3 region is CASSAMDGPFRKLFF. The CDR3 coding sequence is TGTGCCAGCAGCGCCATGGACGGGCCCTTTCGAAAACTGTTTTTT.

In DNA, the CDR3 is TGTGCCAGCAGCCAAGAGTTGGTAGCGGGGGGTACCAGGTTCTACAATGAGCAGTTCTTC. Its protein product is CASSQELVAGGTRFYNEQFF. J is TRBJ2-1 and V is TRBV3-1; 10 nucleotides align to TRBD2. Germline V gives CDR1 LGHDT, CDR2 YNNKEL (reference sequence). This CDR3 region has 20 residues. V was pared by 0 bases and J by 3 bases, with 14 bases of the junction left unmatched.

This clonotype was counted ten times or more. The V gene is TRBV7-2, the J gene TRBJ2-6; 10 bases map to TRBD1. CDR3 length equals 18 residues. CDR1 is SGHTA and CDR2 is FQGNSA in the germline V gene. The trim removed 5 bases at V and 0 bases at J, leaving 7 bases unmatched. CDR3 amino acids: CASSPVTGGRSGANVLTF. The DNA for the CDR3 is TGTGCCAGCAGCCCAGTGACAGGGGGCCGCTCTGGGGCCAACGTCCTGACTTTC.

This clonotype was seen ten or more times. The CDR3 region has the DNA TGTGCCAGCAGCCCTTCTGTGGGACAGGGACACTACGAGCAGTACTTC. Protein product: CASSPSVGQGHYEQYF. The chain employs TRBV14 and TRBJ2-7, with 9 positions matching TRBD1. This CDR3 has 16 residues. The V gene's germline CDR1 is SGHDN and CDR2 FVKESK. V gave up 4 bases and J gave up 3 bases; unmatched junction bases: 10.

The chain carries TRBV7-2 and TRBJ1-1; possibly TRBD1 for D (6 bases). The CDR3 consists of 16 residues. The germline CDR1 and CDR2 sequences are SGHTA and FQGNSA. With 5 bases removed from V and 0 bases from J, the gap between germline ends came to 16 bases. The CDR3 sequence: CASSPTGGRMNTEAFF. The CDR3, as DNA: TGTGCCAGCAGCCCCACCGGGGGCAGGATGAACACTGAAGCTTTCTTT.

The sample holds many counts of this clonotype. The CDR3 region has the DNA TGCAGTGCTAGAGATCTTCGTGGAAGTGGCCACCAAGAGACCCAGTACTTC. This translates into CSARDLRGSGHQETQYF. The V call is TRBV20-1, the J call TRBJ2-5; D remains unclear. Trimming took 0 bases from V and 0 from J, leaving 17 bases between them. The CDR3 has 17 amino acids. The germline CDR1 and CDR2 sequences are DFQATT and SNEGSKA (reference sequence).